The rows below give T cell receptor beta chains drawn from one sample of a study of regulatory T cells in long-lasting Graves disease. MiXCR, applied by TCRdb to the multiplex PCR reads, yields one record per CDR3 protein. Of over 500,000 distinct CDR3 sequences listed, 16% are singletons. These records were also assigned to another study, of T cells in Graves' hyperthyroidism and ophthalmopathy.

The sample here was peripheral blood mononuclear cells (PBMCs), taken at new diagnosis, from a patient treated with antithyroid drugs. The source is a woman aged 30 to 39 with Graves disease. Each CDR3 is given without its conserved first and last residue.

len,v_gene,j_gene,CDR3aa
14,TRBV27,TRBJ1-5,ASSAYRGQGNQPQH
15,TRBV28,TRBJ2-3,ASSSPAGGVHTDTQY
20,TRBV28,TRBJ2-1,ASRPVGTREGKVRRGGWKQF
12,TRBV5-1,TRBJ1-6,ASAVNDYYSPLH
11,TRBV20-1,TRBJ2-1,SAPGLADNEQF
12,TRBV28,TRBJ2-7,ASSVSRGALEQY
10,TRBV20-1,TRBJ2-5,SASGGSETQY
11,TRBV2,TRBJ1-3,ASSEVAGNTIY
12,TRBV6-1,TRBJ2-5,ASDKQGLRETQY
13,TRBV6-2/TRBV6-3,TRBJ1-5,ASRSGGYSNQPQH
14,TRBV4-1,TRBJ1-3,ASNRNTGFSGNTIY
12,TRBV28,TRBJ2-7,ASTWQGWSYEQY
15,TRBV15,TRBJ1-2,ATSRVYDLVGEGGYT
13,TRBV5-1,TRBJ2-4,ASSGPSLAKNIQY
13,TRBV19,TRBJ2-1,ASSPLLAGYNEQF
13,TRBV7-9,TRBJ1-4,ASSTGGTTNEKLF
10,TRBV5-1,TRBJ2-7,ASSLTFTEQY
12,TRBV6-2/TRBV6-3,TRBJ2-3,ASSSGLGADTQY
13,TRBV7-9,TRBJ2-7,ASSLFSGSSYEQY
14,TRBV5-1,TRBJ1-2,ASSLDGPLQGYGYT
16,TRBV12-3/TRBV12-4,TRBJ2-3,ASSTGLAGGGATDTQY
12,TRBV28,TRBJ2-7,ASTKPGQDYEQY
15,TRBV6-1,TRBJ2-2,ASIGRTGSSGTGELF
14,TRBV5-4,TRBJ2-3,ASSSGTGKSTDTQY
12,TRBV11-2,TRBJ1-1,ASSSRAQNTEAF
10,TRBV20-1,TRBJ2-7,SATMGGYEQY
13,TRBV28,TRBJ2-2,ASSDRGPETGELF